Listed below are T cell receptor beta chains from one sample, sequenced in a study of cytomegalovirus exposure and HLA in healthy donors. Generated by immunoSEQ multiplex PCR, the TCRdb table keeps only in-frame clones and is missing some. The sample totals 50,000 or so clones; its top ten clones hold approximately 9%. Sequenced: PBMCs. The receptors stem from a man aged 50-59 years in good health and CMV-seropositive. CDR3s include the opening cysteine and the closing phenylalanine or tryptophan. The D gene is left open where the match is weak.

d_call j_call v_call cdr3_aa cdr3_nt
TRBD1 TRBJ1-5 TRBV5-6 CASSPRGTGGYSNQPQHF TGTGCCAGCAGCCCGAGGGGCACAGGGGGTTATAGCAATCAGCCCCAGCATTTT
NA TRBJ1-4 TRBV12-2 CASRFRASGTGLNEKLFF TGTGCAAGTCGCTTTAGGGCCTCGGGGACAGGTCTTAATGAAAAACTGTTTTTT
NA TRBJ2-6 TRBV4-3 CASSQEPSNGANVLTF TGCGCCAGCAGCCAAGAACCCAGTAATGGGGCCAACGTCCTGACTTTC
NA TRBJ2-7 TRBV7-8 CASNIGLGTYEQYF TGTGCCAGCAACATCGGACTGGGAACCTACGAGCAGTACTTC
NA TRBJ1-2 TRBV7-9 CASSIPPGLGYTF TGTGCCAGCAGCATACCACCGGGTCTTGGCTACACCTTC
TRBD1 TRBJ2-7 TRBV6-5 CASRDRGYEQYF TGTGCCAGCAGGGACAGGGGCTACGAGCAGTACTTC
TRBD2 TRBJ2-7 TRBV9 CASSVGGLVSEQYF TGTGCCAGCAGCGTAGGTGGACTAGTCAGCGAGCAGTACTTC
NA TRBJ1-5 TRBV29-1 CSVGAGAQPQHF TGCAGCGTTGGGGCCGGCGCGCAGCCCCAGCATTTT
TRBD1 TRBJ1-1 TRBV28 CASSLWGQGRNTEAFF TGTGCCAGCAGTTTATGGGGACAGGGCCGGAACACTGAAGCTTTCTTT
TRBD2 TRBJ2-7 TRBV11-3 CASSLSGASNEQYF TGTGCCAGCAGCCTCAGCGGGGCTTCCAACGAGCAGTACTTC
NA TRBJ2-1 TRBV6-1 CASSRVGNEQFF TGTGCCAGCAGCAGGGTGGGCAATGAGCAGTTCTTC
TRBD1 TRBJ1-6 TRBV7-9 CASSLEGTGWHF TGTGCCAGCAGCTTAGAGGGGACAGGGTGGCACTTT
NA TRBJ2-3 TRBV4-2 CASSQDAPAPTQYF TGTGCCAGCAGCCAAGATGCGCCTGCCCCTACGCAGTATTTT
TRBD2 TRBJ2-7 TRBV5-6 CASSTSPTYEQYF TGTGCCAGTTCGACTAGCCCCACCTACGAGCAGTACTTC
NA TRBJ1-1 TRBV7-2 CASSLLGGNTEAFF TGTGCCAGCAGCTTATTAGGGGGGAACACTGAAGCTTTCTTT
NA TRBJ1-5 TRBV19 CASSWKGSNQPQHF TGTGCCAGTAGTTGGAAGGGGAGCAATCAGCCCCAGCATTTT
NA TRBJ1-1 TRBV5-1 CASNPTGYTEAFF TGCGCCAGCAACCCCACAGGGTACACTGAAGCTTTCTTT
TRBD1 TRBJ1-4 TRBV5-1 CASSSRQGRGEKLFF TGCGCCAGCAGCTCTCGACAGGGGCGAGGGGAAAAACTGTTTTTT
TRBD1 TRBJ1-5 TRBV28 CASSSGGLNQPQHF TGTGCCAGCAGCTCAGGGGGGTTAAATCAGCCCCAGCATTTT
NA TRBJ1-2 TRBV27 CASSLWSGVGGYTF TGTGCCAGCAGTTTATGGTCGGGGGTGGGTGGCTACACCTTC
TRBD2 TRBJ2-7 TRBV15 CATSRESGGVSEQYF TGTGCCACCAGCAGAGAGAGCGGGGGGGTCTCCGAGCAGTACTTC
TRBD1 TRBJ1-1 TRBV5-1 CASSHGQGGAFF TGCGCCAGCAGCCACGGACAGGGAGGAGCTTTCTTT
NA TRBJ2-7 TRBV6-1 CASSESMGSSYEQYF TGTGCCAGCAGTGAGTCCATGGGGAGCTCCTACGAGCAGTACTTC
NA TRBJ1-5 TRBV5-1 CASSLEGGVNQHQHF TGCGCCAGCAGCTTGGAAGGGGGGGTCAATCAGCACCAGCATTTT
NA TRBJ2-1 TRBV6-5 CASSYSSGNLYNEQFF TGTGCCAGCAGTTACTCGTCGGGGAACCTTTACAATGAGCAGTTCTTC
TRBD2 TRBJ2-3 TRBV7-2 CASSFIAGAPTDTQYF TGTGCCAGCAGCTTTATAGCGGGGGCCCCCACAGATACGCAGTATTTT
NA TRBJ2-7 TRBV6-6 CASSYHSYEQYF TGTGCCAGCAGTTACCACTCCTACGAGCAGTACTTC
NA TRBJ1-2 TRBV29-1 CSVAPGAHYGYTF TGCAGCGTAGCTCCTGGGGCGCACTATGGCTACACCTTC
TRBD1 TRBJ2-1 TRBV6-5 CASSYSAGTGINEQFF TGTGCCAGCAGTTACTCCGCCGGGACAGGGATTAATGAGCAGTTCTTC
NA TRBJ2-5 TRBV28 CASSPLSGRPGETQYF TGTGCCAGCAGTCCCCTCAGCGGGCGCCCGGGAGAGACCCAGTACTTC
NA TRBJ1-1 TRBV30 CAWRQGANTEAFF TGTGCCTGGAGGCAAGGGGCGAACACTGAAGCTTTCTTT
NA TRBJ2-2 TRBV10-3 CAIPSGEGGSVNTGELFF TGTGCCATCCCCTCCGGAGAGGGGGGGAGCGTCAACACCGGGGAGCTGTTTTTT
NA TRBJ1-2 TRBV4-1 CASSQGVRGYGGYTF TGCGCCAGCAGCCAAGGGGTCCGGGGTTACGGTGGCTACACCTTC
NA TRBJ2-2 TRBV28 CATRGEDTGELFF TGTGCCACCAGAGGAGAGGACACCGGGGAGCTGTTTTTT
TRBD1 TRBJ2-7 TRBV4-1 CASSQGLGQGSPFSYEQYF TGCGCCAGCAGCCAAGGCCTGGGACAGGGATCCCCCTTTTCCTACGAGCAGTACTTC
TRBD2 TRBJ2-6 TRBV5-1 CASISGRSSGANVLTF TGCGCCAGCATTAGCGGGCGAAGCTCTGGGGCCAACGTCCTGACTTTC
NA TRBJ1-1 TRBV18 CASSPGSNTEAFF TGTGCCAGCTCACCCGGGTCCAACACTGAAGCTTTCTTT
NA TRBJ1-5 TRBV7-2 CASSLGGPSNQPQHF TGTGCCAGCAGCTTAGGGGGCCCCAGCAATCAGCCCCAGCATTTT
NA TRBJ1-2 TRBV2 CASSAGLQGPYGYTF TGTGCCAGCAGTGCCGGACTTCAAGGGCCCTATGGCTACACCTTC
TRBD1 TRBJ1-2 TRBV5-6 CASSRTGPYGYTF TGTGCCAGCAGCCGGACAGGGCCCTATGGCTACACCTTC
NA TRBJ2-1 TRBV18 CASSRGPETDNEQFF TGTGCCAGCTCACGGGGGCCCGAAACGGACAATGAGCAGTTCTTC
TRBD1 TRBJ2-5 TRBV7-6 CASSQHDRGRQETQYF TGTGCCAGCAGCCAACATGACAGGGGGCGACAAGAGACCCAGTACTTC
TRBD1 TRBJ1-2 TRBV5-1 CASSPGPGQGDYGYTF TGCGCCAGCAGCCCCGGCCCGGGACAGGGGGACTATGGCTACACCTTC
TRBD1 TRBJ2-5 TRBV7-3 CASSKGQGETQYF TGTGCCAGCAGCAAAGGACAGGGAGAGACCCAGTACTTC
NA TRBJ1-5 TRBV18 CASSPNSDQPQHF TGTGCCAGCTCACCAAACAGTGATCAGCCCCAGCATTTT